Each of the 15 T cell receptor beta chains below was sequenced from the same sample in a study of cytomegalovirus exposure and HLA in healthy donors. Researchers ran the PCR with 60 Vbeta and 13 Jbeta primers. Here immunoSEQ multiplex PCR was the method, and the copy in TCRdb shows in-frame clones only, minus some. The profile shows about 210,000 clones, around 83% of them singletons. Material: PBMCs. These TCRs come from a man between 35 and 55 years old in good health and CMV-seropositive.

This chain joins TRBV9 and TRBJ2-1; 7 bases agree with TRBD2. Germline loops: CDR1 SGDLS, CDR2 YYNGEE. The CDR3 has 16 residues. With V trimmed by 4 bases and J by 8 bases, 15 bases remained unmatched. DNA for the CDR3: TGTGCCAGCAGCCCAGGCCTGGGCGGGAGTTTCGATGAGCAGTTCTTC. It codes for CASSPGLGGSFDEQFF.

This chain links TRBV4-2 with TRBJ2-7, with D possibly TRBD1 on 7 matching bases. The CDR3 runs to 14 residues. Trimming cost V 1 base and J 7 bases, with 14 bases left between them. Germline values: CDR1 LGHNA, CDR2 YNFKEQ. The DNA for the CDR3 is TGTGCCAGCAGCCAAGTAGGACAGGAGGGAGAGCAGTACTTC. Translation: CASSQVGQEGEQYF.

The rearrangement joins TRBV28 to TRBJ1-1; maybe TRBD1 (6 bases). V was cut by 6 bases and J by 1 base, with 15 bases left in between. Germline values: CDR1 MDHEN, CDR2 SYDVKM. This CDR3 has 15 amino acids. Here the CDR3 reads CASRLSPGQNTEAFF. In DNA form, the CDR3 reads TGTGCCAGCAGGCTGTCCCCGGGACAGAACACTGAAGCTTTCTTT.

The chain is built from TRBV6-5 and TRBJ1-3; D is unresolved. The CDR3 consists of 14 residues. CDR1 is MNHEY and CDR2 is SVGAGI in the germline V gene. V was clipped by 7 bases and J by 2 bases, with 12 bases between them. The CDR3 loop reads CASIEGGTGNTIYF. The CDR3 nucleotides are TGTGCCAGCATTGAGGGAGGAACTGGAAACACCATATATTTT.

The chain carries TRBV28 and TRBJ1-1; 8 bases align to TRBD1. V was clipped by 2 bases and J by 5 bases; unmatched bases: 7. Germline CDR1 MDHEN, CDR2 SYDVKM. The CDR3 contains 15 residues. CDR3 amino acids: CASSLPGQGGTEAFF. The CDR3 DNA sequence: TGTGCCAGCAGTTTACCAGGACAGGGAGGGACTGAAGCTTTCTTT.

The chain is built from TRBV9 and TRBJ2-5; 8 positions agree with TRBD1. V was pared by 4 bases and J by 4 bases, with 15 bases of the junction left unmatched. This CDR3 comprises 17 residues. Germline V CDR1 and CDR2: SGDLS, YYNGEE. The CDR3 here is CASSPHQGALGRETQYF. Here the CDR3 DNA reads TGTGCCAGCAGCCCTCATCAGGGGGCCCTTGGTAGAGAGACCCAGTACTTC.

The J gene is TRBJ1-1, the V gene TRBV19; the D gene is possibly TRBD1 (6 bases). V was clipped by 1 base and J by 0 bases, with 6 bases between them. Germline lookup yields CDR1 LNHDA and CDR2 SQIVND (reference sequence). The CDR3 is made up of 14 amino acids. CDR3 nucleotide sequence: TGTGCCAGTAGTATAGGACAGGTGAACACTGAAGCTTTCTTT. Its translation: CASSIGQVNTEAFF. Combining the CDR3 with reference TRBV19 and TRBJ1-1 gives the whole variable domain DGGITQSPKYLFRKEGQNVTLSCEQNLNHDAMYWYRQDPGQGLRLIYYSQIVNDFQKGDIAEGYSVSREKKESFPLTVTSAQKNPTAFYLCASSIGQVNTEAFFGQGTRLTVV.

V usage is TRBV2 and J usage is TRBJ1-2; the D is unclear. The CDR3 loop spans 12 amino acids. Between the trimmed V and J ends, which lost 4 bases and 4 bases, there was a span of 7 bases. Germline V lookup: CDR1 SNHLY, CDR2 FYNNEI. The CDR3 reads CASSVERYGYTF. CDR3 nucleotide sequence: TGTGCCAGCAGTGTGGAGCGCTATGGCTACACCTTC.

The genes are TRBV5-1 and TRBJ2-2; possibly TRBD2 for D (6 bases). In germline, CDR1 is SGHRS, CDR2 YFSETQ. This CDR3 comprises 16 residues. V was shortened by 5 bases and J by 4 bases, with 18 bases between the two germline ends. This CDR3 is CASRPAGLGGTGELFF. The CDR3 DNA follows: TGCGCCAGCAGACCGGCGGGGTTGGGGGGCACCGGGGAGCTGTTTTTT.

The rearrangement uses TRBV5-4 and TRBJ1-2, with 8 bases matching TRBD1. Trimming removed 0 bases from V and 3 bases from J; junction bases left unmatched: 4. Per the germline V gene, CDR1 is SGHNT and CDR2 is YYREEE (reference sequence). The CDR3 is 15 residues long. CDR3 protein: CASSLGTGGDYGYTF. CDR3 in DNA: TGTGCCAGCAGCTTGGGTACAGGGGGTGACTATGGCTACACCTTC.

The CDR3 is CASSFGLAGANEQFF. The CDR3 coding sequence is TGTGCCAGCAGTTTCGGACTAGCCGGCGCTAATGAGCAGTTCTTC. The chain is built from TRBV6-5 and TRBJ2-1; TRBD2 matches at 8 bases. The CDR3 is 15 residues long. With V trimmed by 4 bases and J by 7 bases, 9 bases remained unmatched. The germline gives CDR1 MNHEY, CDR2 SVGAGI.

The chain uses TRBV20-1 and TRBJ2-3, with unresolved D. Germline V CDR1 and CDR2: DFQATT, SNEGSKA (reference sequence). Trimming took 3 bases from V and 6 from J, leaving 7 bases between them. This CDR3 has 11 residues. The DNA of the CDR3 is TGCAGTGCTAGCCCGGAGGATACGCAGTATTTT. It codes for CSASPEDTQYF.

This rearrangement joins TRBV28 to TRBJ2-7; TRBD2 matches 12 bases. CDR3 length: 15 amino acids. Germline V gene data show CDR1 as MDHEN and CDR2 as SYDVKM. V gave up 6 bases and J gave up 3 bases; unmatched junction bases: 6. The CDR3 here is CASRAGTSGFYEQYF. The CDR3 DNA reads TGTGCCAGCAGGGCCGGGACTAGCGGGTTCTACGAGCAGTACTTC.

The rearrangement joins TRBV28 to TRBJ2-7; 7 bases fit TRBD1. This CDR3 contains 14 residues. The J segment lost 4 bases and the V segment lost 5 bases, leaving 8 bases of the junction unmatched. Germline CDR1 and CDR2: MDHEN and SYDVKM. The CDR3 is CASSGRTGYYEQYF. The DNA for the CDR3 is TGTGCCAGCAGTGGCCGGACAGGCTATTACGAGCAGTACTTC.

This chain connects TRBV10-3 to TRBJ2-7; D is unclear. CDR3 length equals 13 residues. In germline, CDR1 is ENHRY, CDR2 SYGVKD. V lost 3 bases to trimming and J lost 0 bases, with 6 bases between them. CDR3: CAISEVGSYEQYF. In nucleotides, the CDR3 is TGTGCCATCAGTGAAGTCGGCTCCTACGAGCAGTACTTC.